Following are 26 T cell receptor beta chains from one sample sequenced in a study of regulatory T cells in long-lasting Graves disease. Documented time point: persistent/refractory GD, antithyroid drugs over 5 years with positive TRAb. Isolated PBMC RNA provided the starting material for the TCR library. iRepertoire HTBI primers and Arm-PCR of CDR3 regions built TCR beta libraries. TCRdb re-called the multiplex PCR reads through MiXCR, storing one row per CDR3 protein. Of hundreds of thousands of distinct CDR3 sequences listed, less than 25% were seen once; the top ten hold about an eighth. Source: peripheral blood mononuclear cells (PBMCs), taken when the disease was refractory, from a patient treated with antithyroid drugs. Receptors originate from a female donor with Graves disease.

CDR3 protein: CSGGTSGSNEQFF. DNA of the CDR3: TGCAGCGGAGGGACTAGCGGAAGCAATGAGCAGTTCTTC. The chain uses TRBV29-1 and TRBJ2-1, with TRBD2 matching over 11 bases. Losses at the gene ends were 7 bases for V and 6 bases for J; bases not matched to a gene: 5. The CDR3 is made up of 13 amino acids. Germline V CDR1 and CDR2: SQVTM, ANQGSEA.

This clonotype occurred many times. This rearrangement joins TRBV28 to TRBJ1-1; D is ambiguous. The CDR3 loop spans 14 amino acids. Trimming left V 3 bases short and J 0 bases short, with 8 bases between. CDR1 is MDHEN, CDR2 SYDVKM, per germline. CDR3 loop: CASSFRRLNTEAFF. In DNA, the CDR3 is TGTGCCAGCAGTTTCCGGCGGTTGAACACTGAAGCTTTCTTT. The full variable domain, completed using reference TRBV28 and TRBJ1-1, is DVKVTQSSRYLVKRTGEKVFLECVQDMDHENMFWYRQDPGLGLRLIYFSYDVKMKEKGDIPEGYSVSREKKERFSLILESASTNQTSMYLCASSFRRLNTEAFFGQGTRLTVV.

V and J are TRBV7-2 and TRBJ1-3; D is unresolved. The length of the CDR3 is 11 residues. Germline assignment: CDR1 SGHTA and CDR2 FQGNSA. V lost 5 bases, J lost 7 bases, and 6 bases lay in between. CDR3 in DNA: TGTGCCAGCAGCCCTCAGAACACCATATATTTT. Translated: CASSPQNTIYF.

This clonotype was observed many times. This chain links TRBV2 with TRBJ1-2; D call uncertain. The CDR3 totals 15 residues. Germline CDR1 is SNHLY and CDR2 is FYNNEI. V lost 8 bases and J lost 0, with 16 bases in between. The CDR3 here is CASSLGSGANYGYTF. CDR3 nucleotides: TGTGCCAGCTCGTTGGGGAGTGGAGCTAACTATGGCTACACCTTC.

This clonotype came up once. This rearrangement joins TRBV5-1 to TRBJ2-7; 7 bases match TRBD1. J gave up 3 bases and V 3 bases, and 21 bases lay outside the gene matches. CDR3 length: 19 residues. From germline, CDR1 is SGHRS and CDR2 YFSETQ. CDR3 nucleotides: TGCGCCAGCAGCTACTACGCGCTCCGGGACAGCCAATTTTTCTACGAGCAGTACTTC. This translates into CASSYYALRDSQFFYEQYF. The full variable domain, in which reference TRBV5-1 and TRBJ2-7 provide the parts outside the CDR3, is KAGVTQTPRYLIKTRGQQVTLSCSPISGHRSVSWYQQTPGQGLQFLFEYFSETQRNKGNFPGRFSGRQFSNSRSEMNVSTLELGDSALYLCASSYYALRDSQFFYEQYFGPGTRLTVT.

The chain carries TRBV20-1 and TRBJ2-5, with D possibly being TRBD1 (6 bases). V was trimmed by 0 bases and J by 5 bases, leaving 16 bases between them. The CDR3 is made up of 15 amino acids. Per germline, CDR1 DFQATT and CDR2 SNEGSKA (reference sequence). The CDR3 DNA reads as TGCAGTGCTAGAGATCCTTTCGTGGGGGCTGAGACCCAGTACTTC. Translation: CSARDPFVGAETQYF.

In its sample, this clonotype was seen many times. V gene TRBV5-1 combines with J gene TRBJ1-2, with 7 bases aligning to TRBD1. CDR1 is SGHRS, CDR2 YFSETQ, per germline. There are 13 residues in the CDR3. Losses at the gene ends were 1 base for V and 6 bases for J; bases not matched to a gene: 3. In nucleotides, the CDR3 is TGCGCCAGCAGCTTGTACAGGGGCGATGGCTACACCTTC. This translates into CASSLYRGDGYTF.

This clonotype was seen ten or more times. V usage is TRBV27 and J usage is TRBJ2-5; a possible D gene is TRBD1 (6 bases). Germline lookup yields CDR1 MNHEY and CDR2 SMNVEV (reference sequence). Between the trimmed V and J ends, which lost 5 bases and 5 bases, there was a span of 18 bases. The CDR3 covers 15 residues. In DNA, the CDR3 is TGTGCCAGCAGTCCTACTACAGGGCGCAAGGAGACCCAGTACTTC. This codes for CASSPTTGRKETQYF.

The chain employs TRBV19 and TRBJ1-1; possibly TRBD1 for D (6 bases). CDR1 and CDR2 from the germline V gene are LNHDA and SQIVND (reference sequence). V lost 9 bases, J lost 0 bases, and 17 bases lay in between. The CDR3 has 15 amino acids. The CDR3 loop is CASSWGGLMNTEAFF. The CDR3 nucleotides read TGTGCCAGCTCTTGGGGGGGCCTGATGAACACTGAAGCTTTCTTT.

This clonotype was detected ten times or more. The chain combines TRBV6-1 with TRBJ2-5, with 8 bases fitting TRBD2. V shed 6 bases and J 0 bases; nucleotides not matched to a gene: 6. This CDR3 is built from 15 residues. Germline V lookup: CDR1 MNHNS, CDR2 SASEGT. As DNA, the CDR3 is TGTGCCAGCAGCCAACTAGCGGCGTACCAAGAGACCCAGTACTTC. It encodes CASSQLAAYQETQYF.

On this clonotype itself: With a much larger clone just one base away, this may be a read error. The chain combines TRBV11-1 with TRBJ2-4; TRBD1 or TRBD2 may be the D gene (5 bases each). The germline V and J ends were trimmed by 6 bases and 11 bases, with 23 bases remaining between them. From germline, CDR1 is SGHAT and CDR2 FQDESV (reference sequence). The CDR3 has 15 amino acids. CDR3 sequence: CASSRSGIPTDVQYF. In DNA form, the CDR3 reads TGTGCCAGCAGTCGTTCCGGGATCCCGACAGACGTTCAGTACTTC.

This sequence joins TRBV6-2 or TRBV6-3 and TRBJ2-1; D might be TRBD2 (7 bases). CDR1 MNHEY and CDR2 SVGEGT come from the germline V gene. The CDR3 runs 15 residues. Deletions cut 0 bases from V and 6 bases from J, with 12 bases between. CDR3: CASSYSWGGGNEQFF. The DNA of the CDR3 is TGTGCCAGCAGTTACTCGTGGGGAGGGGGCAATGAGCAGTTCTTC.

In this sample, this clonotype turned up many times. The chain uses TRBV11-3 and TRBJ1-2, with 9 positions matching TRBD1. The CDR3 runs 17 residues. CDR1 and CDR2 from the germline V gene are SGHNT and YENEEA. With V trimmed by 5 bases and J by 6 bases, 16 bases remained unmatched. CDR3 nucleotides: TGTGCCAGCAGCCCGAGGGACAGGGTAACGCCAGGGGATGGCTACACCTTC. Amino acid sequence: CASSPRDRVTPGDGYTF. The whole variable domain, remainder taken from reference TRBV11-3 and TRBJ1-2, is EAGVVQSPRYKIIEKKQPVAFWCNPISGHNTLYWYLQNLGQGPELLIRYENEEAVDDSQLPKDRFSAERLKGVDSTLKIQPAELGDSAVYLCASSPRDRVTPGDGYTFGSGTRLTVV.

This clonotype was seen only a few times. V usage is TRBV11-1 and J usage is TRBJ2-2, with TRBD1 matching over 8 bases. Germline V gene data show CDR1 as SGHAT and CDR2 as FQDESV (reference sequence). The length of the CDR3 is 17 residues. V lost 5 bases to trimming and J lost 6 bases; unmatched junction nucleotides: 14. The CDR3 nucleotides are TGTGCCAGCAGCCCCCCAGGTTCCAGGGGGCTGGCCGGGGAGCTGTTTTTT. Protein sequence: CASSPPGSRGLAGELFF.

This clonotype was counted ten times or more. The chain links TRBV7-2 to TRBJ2-7; D gene unclear. The CDR3 covers 13 residues. Germline CDR1 is SGHTA and CDR2 is FQGNSA. The germline V and J ends were trimmed by 5 bases and 1 base, with 9 bases remaining between them. CDR3 amino acids: CASSPDPSYEQYF. The CDR3 nucleotides are TGTGCCAGCAGCCCTGACCCATCCTACGAGCAGTACTTC.

This clonotype was detected a few times. The chain has TRBV6-1 and TRBJ1-4, with D unclear. V lost 6 bases and J lost 3, with 17 bases in between. CDR3 length: 16 amino acids. Germline lookup yields CDR1 MNHNS and CDR2 SASEGT. DNA for the CDR3: TGTGCCAGCAGATCCCCAAGCACAGACTCTAATGAAAAACTGTTTTTT. Translating gives CASRSPSTDSNEKLFF.

The chain has TRBV7-9 and TRBJ1-2, with D possibly being TRBD1 (6 bases). Trimming took 8 bases from V and 6 from J, leaving 16 bases between them. CDR3 size: 13 residues. CDR1 is SEHNR and CDR2 is FQNEAQ in the germline V gene (reference sequence). CDR3 residues: CASGGRQVDGYTF. The CDR3 DNA reads TGTGCCAGCGGGGGAAGACAGGTGGATGGCTACACCTTC.

The V and J genes are TRBV6-2 or TRBV6-3 and TRBJ1-5, with 8 bases lining up with TRBD1. This CDR3 is built from 19 residues. Germline CDR1 MNHEY, CDR2 SVGEGT. V gave up 2 bases and J gave up 0 bases; unmatched junction bases: 12. The DNA of the CDR3 is TGTGCCAGCAGTTACACAACCCGGGACAGGCGTCCTAGCAATCAGCCCCAGCATTTT. Protein product: CASSYTTRDRRPSNQPQHF.

As to this clonotype: At one of its ends the junction is not consistent with the germline gene, which may arise from a read error. V gene TRBV11-3 combines with J gene TRBJ2-5; 7 nucleotides agree with TRBD1. From germline, CDR1 is SGHNT and CDR2 YENEEA. CDR3 length: 12 amino acids. CDR3 coding DNA: TGTGCCAGCAGCTTAGATCTCGACAGGGAGTTCTTC. It yields the protein CASSLDLDREFF.

The chain is built from TRBV4-1 and TRBJ1-5, with TRBD1 matching 7 bases. The trim removed 1 base at V and 4 bases at J, leaving 1 base unmatched. Germline CDR1 reads MGHRA; CDR2 reads YSYEKL. The CDR3 is made up of 14 amino acids. The CDR3 DNA reads as TGCGCCAGCAGCCAAGCGGACAGGAATCAGCCCCAGCATTTT. Translated: CASSQADRNQPQHF.

This chain uses TRBV18 with TRBJ1-1; no reliable D call. This CDR3 spans 14 amino acids. Trimming took off 2 bases at V and 6 bases at J, with 13 bases between the two ends. Germline values: CDR1 KGHSH, CDR2 LQKENI. DNA for the CDR3: TGTGCCAGCTCACCAGACGGTGGATTGGCTGAAGCTTTCTTT. Its translation: CASSPDGGLAEAFF.

At least ten counts were recorded for this clonotype. The chain joins TRBV12-3 or TRBV12-4 to TRBJ2-5; D possibly corresponds to TRBD1 (6 bases). Trimming took off 6 bases at V and 7 bases at J, with 12 bases between the two ends. The CDR3 consists of 12 residues. CDR3 amino acids: CASRGAGWTQYF. CDR3 DNA sequence: TGTGCCAGCAGGGGGGCAGGGTGGACCCAGTACTTC.

This clonotype was counted at least ten times. The rearrangement joins TRBV28 to TRBJ1-1; D gene ambiguous. CDR3 length: 13 amino acids. Germline V gene sequence: CDR1 MDHEN, CDR2 SYDVKM. Trimming shortened V by 7 bases and J by 0 bases, and 9 bases separated the two germline ends. The CDR3 here is CASTVWVNTEAFF. As DNA, the CDR3 is TGTGCCAGCACAGTCTGGGTGAACACTGAAGCTTTCTTT.

This clonotype has a handful of counts. V is TRBV6-1 and J is TRBJ1-2; D unresolved. This CDR3 is built from 13 residues. V was shortened by 6 bases and J by 8 bases, with 16 bases between the two germline ends. Germline V lookup: CDR1 MNHNS, CDR2 SASEGT. The CDR3 protein is CASSSPGYRGYTF. The CDR3 DNA reads TGTGCCAGCAGCTCTCCGGGGTACCGGGGCTACACCTTC.

V gene TRBV5-1 combines with J gene TRBJ2-4; TRBD1 agrees at 8 bases. CDR3 length: 21 amino acids. Germline values: CDR1 SGHRS, CDR2 YFSETQ. The ends lost 1 base at V and 1 base at J; junction bases unmatched: 19. The CDR3: CASSLPSGGQGSFVAKNIQYF. The CDR3 nucleotides are TGCGCCAGCAGCTTGCCCTCCGGTGGACAGGGCTCTTTTGTGGCCAAAAACATTCAGTACTTC.

There are many counts of this clonotype. The rearrangement joins TRBV2 to TRBJ1-1; the D gene is possibly TRBD1 (5 bases). CDR3 size: 14 residues. Per the germline V gene, CDR1 is SNHLY and CDR2 is FYNNEI. V was cut by 2 bases and J by 4 bases, with 11 bases left in between. DNA of the CDR3: TGTGCCAGCAGTGAAAATAGGCAGGGCACTGAAGCTTTCTTT. Amino acids: CASSENRQGTEAFF.